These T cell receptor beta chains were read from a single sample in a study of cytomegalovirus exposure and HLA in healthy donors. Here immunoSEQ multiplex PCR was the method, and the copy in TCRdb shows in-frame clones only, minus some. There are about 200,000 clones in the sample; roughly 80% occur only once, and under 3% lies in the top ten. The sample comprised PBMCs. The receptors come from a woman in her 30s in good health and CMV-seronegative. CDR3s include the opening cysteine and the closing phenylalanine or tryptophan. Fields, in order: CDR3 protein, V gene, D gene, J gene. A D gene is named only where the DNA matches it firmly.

CDR3 protein: CASNSIGTTGRETQYF; V gene: TRBV27; D gene: NA; J gene: TRBJ2-5
CDR3 protein: CASSWGPGTGELFF; V gene: TRBV27; D gene: NA; J gene: TRBJ2-2
CDR3 protein: CASSLIPSTGGGENSLNQPQHF; V gene: TRBV5-1; D gene: TRBD1; J gene: TRBJ1-5
CDR3 protein: CASSYSTSPLYEQYF; V gene: TRBV6-5; D gene: NA; J gene: NA
CDR3 protein: CASSFGTGPYEQYF; V gene: TRBV5-1; D gene: TRBD1; J gene: NA
CDR3 protein: CASSDPLNQPQHF; V gene: TRBV2; D gene: NA; J gene: TRBJ1-5
CDR3 protein: CASLPAPLRGRDGYTF; V gene: TRBV4-1; D gene: TRBD1; J gene: TRBJ1-2
CDR3 protein: CASSRGGYTEAFF; V gene: TRBV6-5; D gene: NA; J gene: TRBJ1-1
CDR3 protein: CASMALGQGGYEQYF; V gene: TRBV27; D gene: TRBD1; J gene: TRBJ2-7
CDR3 protein: CASSDRGTDTQYF; V gene: TRBV6-1; D gene: NA; J gene: TRBJ2-3
CDR3 protein: CASSQGPGEQFF; V gene: TRBV7-9; D gene: NA; J gene: TRBJ2-1
CDR3 protein: CASSKEGTSGGRIDTQYF; V gene: TRBV21-1; D gene: NA; J gene: TRBJ2-3
CDR3 protein: CATSRDPPGSAYNEQFF; V gene: TRBV15; D gene: NA; J gene: TRBJ2-1
CDR3 protein: CATRSGGLYNEQFF; V gene: TRBV10-1; D gene: TRBD2; J gene: TRBJ2-1
CDR3 protein: CASSIGGGTEAFF; V gene: TRBV7-3; D gene: NA; J gene: TRBJ1-1
CDR3 protein: CASGPHRRETYEQYF; V gene: TRBV28; D gene: NA; J gene: TRBJ2-7
CDR3 protein: CASTRGGGYSYEQYF; V gene: TRBV6-5; D gene: NA; J gene: TRBJ2-7
CDR3 protein: CASSELLLNEKLFF; V gene: TRBV2; D gene: NA; J gene: TRBJ1-4
CDR3 protein: CASSVGMAGGTYEQYF; V gene: TRBV9; D gene: TRBD2; J gene: TRBJ2-7
CDR3 protein: CASSSSGRGTGELFF; V gene: TRBV11-3; D gene: TRBD2; J gene: TRBJ2-2
CDR3 protein: CASSFPFETGTNTQYF; V gene: TRBV5-1; D gene: NA; J gene: TRBJ2-3
CDR3 protein: CASSLFSLATNTGELFF; V gene: TRBV27; D gene: NA; J gene: TRBJ2-2
CDR3 protein: CASSPRDRANEQYF; V gene: TRBV4-1; D gene: TRBD1; J gene: TRBJ2-7
CDR3 protein: CASSYGGTESTDTQYF; V gene: TRBV6-5; D gene: NA; J gene: TRBJ2-3
CDR3 protein: CASSAAPRTGTYEQYF; V gene: TRBV9; D gene: TRBD1; J gene: TRBJ2-7
CDR3 protein: CASSPWTGPGELFF; V gene: TRBV18; D gene: TRBD1; J gene: TRBJ2-2
CDR3 protein: CASSQGTANPYEQYF; V gene: TRBV28; D gene: NA; J gene: TRBJ2-7
CDR3 protein: CASSPLARAHEQYF; V gene: TRBV5-4; D gene: NA; J gene: TRBJ2-7
CDR3 protein: CASSVNRLGEAFF; V gene: TRBV6-1; D gene: NA; J gene: TRBJ1-1
CDR3 protein: CASSSGLGFQQYF; V gene: TRBV19; D gene: NA; J gene: TRBJ2-7
CDR3 protein: CASSPRSPGGGEKLFF; V gene: TRBV18; D gene: TRBD1; J gene: TRBJ1-4
CDR3 protein: CASSQERINQPQHF; V gene: TRBV4-1; D gene: NA; J gene: TRBJ1-5
CDR3 protein: CASSLAQGASYGYTF; V gene: TRBV5-1; D gene: NA; J gene: TRBJ1-2
CDR3 protein: CASSYPTSASSYEQYF; V gene: TRBV6-6; D gene: TRBD2; J gene: TRBJ2-7
CDR3 protein: CAISESVAPNTGELFF; V gene: TRBV10-3; D gene: NA; J gene: TRBJ2-2
CDR3 protein: CAWTRTKEGGSSQFF; V gene: TRBV30; D gene: NA; J gene: TRBJ2-1
CDR3 protein: CASSERVSSYNEQFF; V gene: TRBV27; D gene: NA; J gene: TRBJ2-1
CDR3 protein: CAISEQGALRAYEQYF; V gene: TRBV10-3; D gene: TRBD1; J gene: TRBJ2-7
CDR3 protein: CASFPQSNQPQHF; V gene: TRBV28; D gene: NA; J gene: TRBJ1-5
CDR3 protein: CASSPPRTSGDTDTQYF; V gene: TRBV5-8; D gene: TRBD2; J gene: TRBJ2-3
CDR3 protein: CASSFSGRGHSTDTQYF; V gene: TRBV5-1; D gene: TRBD2; J gene: TRBJ2-3
CDR3 protein: CASRDLSGQVGFSYNEQFF; V gene: TRBV4-1; D gene: TRBD1; J gene: TRBJ2-1
CDR3 protein: CASSPGQHREAFF; V gene: TRBV18; D gene: NA; J gene: TRBJ1-1
CDR3 protein: CASSSAGADSFYGYTF; V gene: TRBV7-9; D gene: NA; J gene: TRBJ1-2
CDR3 protein: CASSPVAPYGYTF; V gene: TRBV7-9; D gene: NA; J gene: TRBJ1-2
CDR3 protein: CAIQSFQGTGGEQYF; V gene: TRBV10-3; D gene: TRBD1; J gene: TRBJ2-7
CDR3 protein: CASSLAIVGGTEAFF; V gene: TRBV5-1; D gene: NA; J gene: TRBJ1-1
CDR3 protein: CASSKRRTGELFF; V gene: TRBV14; D gene: NA; J gene: TRBJ2-2
CDR3 protein: CASSLGGSEQETQYF; V gene: TRBV5-1; D gene: NA; J gene: TRBJ2-5
CDR3 protein: CASSPGLAGGYEQYF; V gene: TRBV9; D gene: TRBD2; J gene: TRBJ2-7